Shown below are 11 T cell receptor beta chains from a single sample sequenced in a study of identical twins. TCRdb reprocessed the 5' RACE reads via MiXCR and lists one record per CDR3 protein. The sample gives about 730,000 distinct CDR3 sequences, over 20% of which show up once; 4% to 5.5% is in the top ten. The data also belong to a second study, concerning T cells expressing NK-cell markers.

The sample taken for sequencing was PBMCs. The receptors here all came from a young woman in good health.

This clonotype was detected only a few times. For the CDR3, the DNA is TGTGCCGGACAGACGTGGGGGTCGGGCTACACCTTC. It codes for CAGQTWGSGYTF. The chain recombines TRBV6-1 with TRBJ1-2; tentatively, D is TRBD1 (6 bases). V was cut by 11 bases and J by 8 bases, with 18 bases left in between. The CDR3 is made up of 12 amino acids. The germline gives CDR1 MNHNS, CDR2 SASEGT.

The V call is TRBV5-1, the J call TRBJ2-1; the match to TRBD2 covers 7 bases. Trimming removed 0 bases from V and 5 bases from J; junction bases left unmatched: 5. There are 15 residues in the CDR3. Per the germline V gene, CDR1 is SGHRS and CDR2 is YFSETQ. CDR3 protein: CASSLVSGADNEQFF. The CDR3 coding sequence is TGCGCCAGCAGCTTGGTCAGCGGGGCAGACAATGAGCAGTTCTTC.

This clonotype was counted at least ten times. The chain joins TRBV20-1 to TRBJ1-6; D is unclear. V dropped 2 bases and J dropped 2 bases, with 10 bases sitting between them. The CDR3 loop spans 15 amino acids. From germline, CDR1 is DFQATT and CDR2 SNEGSKA (reference sequence). The CDR3 loop is CSARMGSTYNSPLHF. The CDR3 DNA is TGCAGTGCTAGAATGGGGTCCACCTATAATTCACCCCTCCACTTT.

In its sample, this clonotype was seen many times. The rearrangement joins TRBV7-2 to TRBJ1-4; D not resolved. The V and J ends lost 4 bases and 5 bases respectively, with 14 bases between them. The CDR3 is 15 amino acids. Germline V CDR1 and CDR2: SGHTA, FQGNSA. CDR3 residues: CASSWSPQPNEKLFF. CDR3 nucleotides: TGTGCCAGCAGCTGGAGCCCACAGCCAAATGAAAAACTGTTTTTT.

This clonotype was observed a few times. The rearrangement joins TRBV20-1 to TRBJ2-4, with TRBD1 matching 9 bases. Trimming at V came to 1 base and at J to 8 bases, leaving 9 bases not matched to a gene. CDR1 is DFQATT, CDR2 SNEGSKA, per germline (reference sequence). This CDR3 spans 15 amino acids. In DNA, the CDR3 is TGCAGTGCTAGAGCGACAGGGGGAGCGGTCGACATTCAGTACTTC. Encoded protein: CSARATGGAVDIQYF.

This clonotype came up a few times. V is TRBV3-1 and J is TRBJ2-1, with D perhaps matching TRBD1 (5 bases). From germline, CDR1 is LGHDT and CDR2 YNNKEL (reference sequence). V shed 4 bases and J shed 5 bases, with 24 bases lying between them. This CDR3 is 18 amino acids long. CDR3 in amino acids: CASSRRYSGLPLDNEQFF. The DNA of the CDR3 is TGTGCCAGCAGCCGGAGATACTCAGGGCTTCCCCTGGACAATGAGCAGTTCTTC.

The chain joins TRBV7-3 to TRBJ2-2; 10 bases agree with TRBD1. The CDR3 is made up of 16 amino acids. Losses at the gene ends were 5 bases for V and 4 bases for J; bases not matched to a gene: 7. Per the germline V gene, CDR1 is SGHTA and CDR2 is FQGTGA. CDR3 sequence reads: CASSPHGTGVTGELFF. CDR3 DNA: TGTGCCAGCAGCCCCCACGGGACAGGGGTCACCGGGGAGCTGTTTTTT. Variable domain in full (rest from reference TRBV7-3 and TRBJ2-2): GAGVSQTPSNKVTEKGKYVELRCDPISGHTALYWYRQSLGQGPEFLIYFQGTGAADDSGLPNDRFFAVRPEGSVSTLKIQRTERGDSAVYLCASSPHGTGVTGELFFGEGSRLTVL.

This chain links TRBV10-3 with TRBJ2-7; 7 nucleotides agree with TRBD1. This CDR3 is built from 15 residues. Losses at the gene ends were 5 bases for V and 8 bases for J; bases not matched to a gene: 15. In germline, CDR1 is ENHRY, CDR2 SYGVKD. The CDR3 DNA reads TGTGCCATCAGTAGCTCGACAGGGCGCAATAATAAGCAGTACTTC. Its translation: CAISSSTGRNNKQYF.

This rearrangement joins TRBV4-3 to TRBJ2-7, with 9 bases matching TRBD1. The ends lost 0 bases at V and 3 bases at J; junction bases unmatched: 6. This CDR3 has 16 amino acids. Germline CDR1 LGHNA, CDR2 YSLEER. The CDR3 DNA reads TGCGCCAGCAGCCAAGATTTGGGACAGGGCGGCTACGAGCAGTACTTC. Translated, it gives CASSQDLGQGGYEQYF.

This chain joins TRBV15 and TRBJ2-3; 8 nucleotides match TRBD2. The germline CDR1 and CDR2 sequences are LNHNV and YYDKDF (reference sequence). This CDR3 contains 17 residues. J was trimmed by 0 bases and V by 6 bases; bases with no gene match: 11. The CDR3 here is CATSRGSGGASTDTQYF. The CDR3 region has the DNA TGTGCCACCAGTAGGGGGTCGGGGGGGGCTAGCACAGATACGCAGTATTTT.

The chain carries TRBV29-1 and TRBJ2-3; 8 positions agree with TRBD2. V gave up 3 bases and J gave up 5 bases; unmatched junction bases: 7. The CDR3 has 14 amino acids. Germline values: CDR1 SQVTM, CDR2 ANQGSEA. The CDR3 DNA follows: TGCAGCGTTGATCGGCGGGAGGAGGGAGATACGCAGTATTTT. Protein sequence: CSVDRREEGDTQYF.